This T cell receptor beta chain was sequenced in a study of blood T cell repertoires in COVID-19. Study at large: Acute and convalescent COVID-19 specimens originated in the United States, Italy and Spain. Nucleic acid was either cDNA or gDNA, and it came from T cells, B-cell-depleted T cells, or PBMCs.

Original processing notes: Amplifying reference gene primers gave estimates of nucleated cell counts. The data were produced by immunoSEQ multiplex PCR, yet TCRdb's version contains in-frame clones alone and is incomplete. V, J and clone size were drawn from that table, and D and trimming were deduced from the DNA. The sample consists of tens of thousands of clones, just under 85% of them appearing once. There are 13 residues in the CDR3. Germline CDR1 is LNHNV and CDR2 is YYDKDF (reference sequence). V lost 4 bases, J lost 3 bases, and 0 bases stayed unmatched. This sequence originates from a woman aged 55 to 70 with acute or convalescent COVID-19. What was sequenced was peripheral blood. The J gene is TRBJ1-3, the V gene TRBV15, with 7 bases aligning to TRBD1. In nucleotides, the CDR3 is TGTGCCACCAGCACAGGGGGTGGAAACACCATATATTTT. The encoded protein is CATSTGGGNTIYF.